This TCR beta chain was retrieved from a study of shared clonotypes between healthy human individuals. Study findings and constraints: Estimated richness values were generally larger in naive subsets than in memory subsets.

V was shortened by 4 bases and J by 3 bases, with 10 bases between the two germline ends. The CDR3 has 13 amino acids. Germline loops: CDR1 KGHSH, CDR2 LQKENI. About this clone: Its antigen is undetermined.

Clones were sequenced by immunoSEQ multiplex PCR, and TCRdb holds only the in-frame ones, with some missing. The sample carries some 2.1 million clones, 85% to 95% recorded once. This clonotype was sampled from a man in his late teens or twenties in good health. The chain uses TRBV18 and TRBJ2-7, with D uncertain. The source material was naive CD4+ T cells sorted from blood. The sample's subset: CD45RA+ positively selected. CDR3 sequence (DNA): TGTGCCAGCTCACAAACAGCAATCTACGAGCAGTACTTC. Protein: CASSQTAIYEQYF.